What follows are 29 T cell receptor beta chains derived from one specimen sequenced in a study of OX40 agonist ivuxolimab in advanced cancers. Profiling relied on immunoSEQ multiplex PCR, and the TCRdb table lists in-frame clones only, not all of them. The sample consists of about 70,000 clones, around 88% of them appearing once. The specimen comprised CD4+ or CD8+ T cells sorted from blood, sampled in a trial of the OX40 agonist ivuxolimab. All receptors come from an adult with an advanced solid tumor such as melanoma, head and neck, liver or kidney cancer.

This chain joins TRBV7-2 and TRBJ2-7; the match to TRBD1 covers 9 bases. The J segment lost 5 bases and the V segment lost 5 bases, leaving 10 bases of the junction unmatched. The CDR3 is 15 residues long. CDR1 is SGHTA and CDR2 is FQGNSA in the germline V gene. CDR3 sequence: CASSALPGQGHEQYF. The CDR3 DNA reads TGTGCCAGCAGCGCCCTACCGGGACAGGGCCACGAGCAGTACTTC.

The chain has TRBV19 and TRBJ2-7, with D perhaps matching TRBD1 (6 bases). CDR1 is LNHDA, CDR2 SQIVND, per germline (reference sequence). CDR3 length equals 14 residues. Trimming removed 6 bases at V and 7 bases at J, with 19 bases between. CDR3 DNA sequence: TGTGCCAGTAGGGACCTGACAGGACCGTTGGAGCAGTACTTC. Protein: CASRDLTGPLEQYF.

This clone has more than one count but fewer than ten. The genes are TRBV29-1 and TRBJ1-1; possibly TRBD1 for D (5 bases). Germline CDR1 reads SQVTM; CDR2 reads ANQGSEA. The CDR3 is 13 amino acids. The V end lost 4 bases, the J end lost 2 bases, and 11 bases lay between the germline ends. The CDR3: CSVGRGSNTEAFF. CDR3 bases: TGCAGCGTTGGAAGGGGCAGTAACACTGAAGCTTTCTTT.

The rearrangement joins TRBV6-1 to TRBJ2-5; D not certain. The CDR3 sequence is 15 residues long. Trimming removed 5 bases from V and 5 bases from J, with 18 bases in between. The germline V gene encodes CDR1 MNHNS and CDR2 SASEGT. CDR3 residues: CASSNPGLGKETQYF. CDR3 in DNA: TGTGCCAGCAGTAATCCGGGCCTCGGCAAGGAGACCCAGTACTTC.

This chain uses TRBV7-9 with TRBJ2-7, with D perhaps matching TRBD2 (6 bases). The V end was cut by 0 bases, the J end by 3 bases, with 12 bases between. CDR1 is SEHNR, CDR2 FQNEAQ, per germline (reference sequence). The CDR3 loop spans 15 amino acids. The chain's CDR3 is CASSLAQGGSYEQYF. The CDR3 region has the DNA TGTGCCAGCAGCTTAGCCCAGGGAGGAAGCTACGAGCAGTACTTC. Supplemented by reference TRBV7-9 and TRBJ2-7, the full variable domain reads DTGVSQNPRHKITKRGQNVTFRCDPISEHNRLYWYRQTLGQGPEFLTYFQNEAQLEKSRLLSDRFSAERPKGSFSTLEIQRTEQGDSAMYLCASSLAQGGSYEQYFGPGTRLTVT.

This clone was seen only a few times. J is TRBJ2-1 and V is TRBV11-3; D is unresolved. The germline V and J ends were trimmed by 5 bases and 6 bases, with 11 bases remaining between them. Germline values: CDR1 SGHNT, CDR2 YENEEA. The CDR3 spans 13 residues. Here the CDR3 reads CASSPRVSNEQFF. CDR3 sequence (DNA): TGTGCCAGCAGCCCTAGGGTAAGCAATGAGCAGTTCTTC.

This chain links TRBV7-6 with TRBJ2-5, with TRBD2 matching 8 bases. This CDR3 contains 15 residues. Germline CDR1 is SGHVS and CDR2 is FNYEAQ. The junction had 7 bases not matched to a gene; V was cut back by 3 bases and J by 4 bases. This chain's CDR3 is CASSFNGRAAETQYF. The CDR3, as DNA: TGTGCCAGCAGCTTTAACGGGAGGGCCGCAGAGACCCAGTACTTC.

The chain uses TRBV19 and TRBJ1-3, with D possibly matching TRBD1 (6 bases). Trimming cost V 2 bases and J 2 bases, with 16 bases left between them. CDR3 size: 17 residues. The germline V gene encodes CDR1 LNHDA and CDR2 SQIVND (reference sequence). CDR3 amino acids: CASSIFVGGGAGNTIYF. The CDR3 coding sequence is TGTGCCAGTAGTATATTCGTCGGGGGGGGCGCTGGAAACACCATATATTTT.

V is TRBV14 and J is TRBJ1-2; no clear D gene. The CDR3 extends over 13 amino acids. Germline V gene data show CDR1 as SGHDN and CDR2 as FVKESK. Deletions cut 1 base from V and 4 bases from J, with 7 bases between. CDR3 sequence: CASSQVPGYGYTF. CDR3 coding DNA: TGTGCCAGCAGCCAAGTCCCGGGCTATGGCTACACCTTC.

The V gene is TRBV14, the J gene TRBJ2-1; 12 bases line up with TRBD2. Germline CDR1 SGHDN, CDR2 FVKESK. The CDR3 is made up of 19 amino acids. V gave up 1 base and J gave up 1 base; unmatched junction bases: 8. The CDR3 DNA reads TGTGCCAGCAGCCAAGGGGCTAGCGGGAGGGGAAAGTCCTACAATGAGCAGTTCTTC. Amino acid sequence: CASSQGASGRGKSYNEQFF.

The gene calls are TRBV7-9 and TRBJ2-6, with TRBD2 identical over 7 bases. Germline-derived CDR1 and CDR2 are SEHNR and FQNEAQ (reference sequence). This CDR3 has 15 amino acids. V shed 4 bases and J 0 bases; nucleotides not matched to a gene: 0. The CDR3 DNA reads TGTGCCAGCAGCTCTAGCGGCTCTGGGGCCAACGTCCTGACTTTC. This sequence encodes CASSSSGSGANVLTF.

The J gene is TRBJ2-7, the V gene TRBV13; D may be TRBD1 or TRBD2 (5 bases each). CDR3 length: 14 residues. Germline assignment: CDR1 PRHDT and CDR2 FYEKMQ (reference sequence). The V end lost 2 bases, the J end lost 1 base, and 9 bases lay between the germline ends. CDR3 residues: CASSLRDRSYEQYF. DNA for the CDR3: TGTGCCAGCAGCTTAAGGGACCGGTCCTACGAGCAGTACTTC.

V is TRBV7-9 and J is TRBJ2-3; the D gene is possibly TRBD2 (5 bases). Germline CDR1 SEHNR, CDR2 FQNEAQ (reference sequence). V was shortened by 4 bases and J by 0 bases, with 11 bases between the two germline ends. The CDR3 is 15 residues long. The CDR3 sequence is CASSSGLGSTDTQYF. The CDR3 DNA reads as TGTGCCAGCAGCTCTGGACTGGGTAGCACAGATACGCAGTATTTT.

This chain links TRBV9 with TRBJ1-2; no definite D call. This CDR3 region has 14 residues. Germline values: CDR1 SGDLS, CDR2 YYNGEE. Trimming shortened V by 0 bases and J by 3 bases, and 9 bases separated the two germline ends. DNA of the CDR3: TGTGCCAGCAGCGTAGACAAAAGGGACTATGGCTACACCTTC. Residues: CASSVDKRDYGYTF.

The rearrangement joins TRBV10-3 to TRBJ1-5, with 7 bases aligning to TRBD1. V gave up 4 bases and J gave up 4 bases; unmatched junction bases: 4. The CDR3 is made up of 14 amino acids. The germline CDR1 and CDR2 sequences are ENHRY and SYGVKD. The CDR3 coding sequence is TGTGCCATCAGTGGAGGGGGCCCTAATCAGCCCCAGCATTTT. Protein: CAISGGGPNQPQHF.

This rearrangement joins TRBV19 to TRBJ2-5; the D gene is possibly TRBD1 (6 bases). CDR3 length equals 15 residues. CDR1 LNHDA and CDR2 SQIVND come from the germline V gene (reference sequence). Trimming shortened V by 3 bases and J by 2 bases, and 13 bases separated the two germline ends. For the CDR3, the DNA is TGTGCCAGTAGTATGGGGGACACGTATCAAGAGACCCAGTACTTC. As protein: CASSMGDTYQETQYF.

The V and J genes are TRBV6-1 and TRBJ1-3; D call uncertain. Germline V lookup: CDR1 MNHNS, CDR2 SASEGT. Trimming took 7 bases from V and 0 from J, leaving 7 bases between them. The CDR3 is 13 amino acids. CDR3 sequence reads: CASNWGSGNTIYF. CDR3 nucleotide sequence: TGTGCCAGCAACTGGGGCTCTGGAAACACCATATATTTT.

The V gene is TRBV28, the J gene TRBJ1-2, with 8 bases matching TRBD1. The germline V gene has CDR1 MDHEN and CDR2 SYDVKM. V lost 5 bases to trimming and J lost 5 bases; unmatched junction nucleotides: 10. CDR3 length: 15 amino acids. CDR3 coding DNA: TGTGCCAGCAGTCTCAGTTGGGGGACAGGATATGGCTACACCTTC. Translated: CASSLSWGTGYGYTF.

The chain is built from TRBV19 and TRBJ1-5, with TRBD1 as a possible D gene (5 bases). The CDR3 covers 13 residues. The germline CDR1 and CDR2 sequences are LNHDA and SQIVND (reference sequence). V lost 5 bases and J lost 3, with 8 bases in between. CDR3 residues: CASSGRDNQPQHF. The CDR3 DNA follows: TGTGCCAGTAGTGGCAGGGACAATCAGCCCCAGCATTTT.

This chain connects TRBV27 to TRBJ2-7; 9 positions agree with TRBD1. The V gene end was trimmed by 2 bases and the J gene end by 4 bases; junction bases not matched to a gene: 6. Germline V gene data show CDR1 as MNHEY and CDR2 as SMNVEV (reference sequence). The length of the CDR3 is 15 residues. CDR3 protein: CASSLRVTGGYEQYF. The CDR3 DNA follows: TGTGCCAGCAGTTTAAGGGTGACAGGGGGTTACGAGCAGTACTTC.

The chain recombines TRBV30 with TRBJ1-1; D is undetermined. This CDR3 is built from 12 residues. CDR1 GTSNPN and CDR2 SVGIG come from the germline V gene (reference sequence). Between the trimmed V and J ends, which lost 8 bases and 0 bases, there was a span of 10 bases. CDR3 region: CAEGLLNTEAFF. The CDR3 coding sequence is TGTGCCGAGGGCCTCTTGAACACTGAAGCTTTCTTT.

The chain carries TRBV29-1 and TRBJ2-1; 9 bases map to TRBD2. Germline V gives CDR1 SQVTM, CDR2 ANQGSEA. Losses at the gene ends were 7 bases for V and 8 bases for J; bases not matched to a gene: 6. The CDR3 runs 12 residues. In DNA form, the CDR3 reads TGCAGCGCGTCTAGCGGGACCGATGAGCAGTTCTTC. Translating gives CSASSGTDEQFF.

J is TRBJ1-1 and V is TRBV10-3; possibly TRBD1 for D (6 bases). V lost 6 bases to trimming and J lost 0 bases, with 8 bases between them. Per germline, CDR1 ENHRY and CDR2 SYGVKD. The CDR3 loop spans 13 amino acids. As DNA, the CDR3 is TGTGCCATCAGGGACAGCATGAACACTGAAGCTTTCTTT. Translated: CAIRDSMNTEAFF.

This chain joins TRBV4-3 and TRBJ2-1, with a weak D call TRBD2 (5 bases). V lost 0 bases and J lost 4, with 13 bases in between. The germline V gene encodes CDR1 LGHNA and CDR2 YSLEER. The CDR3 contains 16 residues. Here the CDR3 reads CASSQETSGRYNEQFF. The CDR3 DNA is TGCGCCAGCAGCCAAGAGACCAGCGGACGATACAATGAGCAGTTCTTC.

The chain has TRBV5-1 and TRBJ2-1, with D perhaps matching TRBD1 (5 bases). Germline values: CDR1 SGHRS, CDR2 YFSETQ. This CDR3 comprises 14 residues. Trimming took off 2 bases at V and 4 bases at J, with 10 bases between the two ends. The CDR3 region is CASSLLGRYNEQFF. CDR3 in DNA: TGCGCCAGCAGCTTATTGGGGCGGTACAATGAGCAGTTCTTC.

CDR3 nucleotide sequence: TGTGCCAGCAAACTCACAGGGGTGAACACTGAAGCTTTCTTT. Its protein product is CASKLTGVNTEAFF. This chain connects TRBV7-9 to TRBJ1-1, with 7 nucleotides matching TRBD1. V lost 7 bases, J lost 0 bases, and 5 bases stayed unmatched. The CDR3 loop spans 14 amino acids. Germline CDR1 is SEHNR and CDR2 is FQNEAQ (reference sequence).

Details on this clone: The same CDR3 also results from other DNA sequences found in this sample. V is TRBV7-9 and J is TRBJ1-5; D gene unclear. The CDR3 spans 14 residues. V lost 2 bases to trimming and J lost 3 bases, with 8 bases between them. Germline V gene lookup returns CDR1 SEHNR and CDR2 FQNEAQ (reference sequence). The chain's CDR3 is CASSLQGNNQPQHF. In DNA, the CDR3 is TGTGCCAGCAGCTTACAAGGGAACAATCAGCCCCAGCATTTT.

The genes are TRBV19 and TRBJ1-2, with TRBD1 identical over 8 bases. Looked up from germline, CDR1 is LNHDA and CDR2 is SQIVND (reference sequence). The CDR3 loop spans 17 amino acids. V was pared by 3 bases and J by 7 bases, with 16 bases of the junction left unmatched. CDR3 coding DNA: TGTGCCAGTAGTATGATGATCCTCCGGGCAGGGGGCGTTGGCTACACCTTC. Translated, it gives CASSMMILRAGGVGYTF.

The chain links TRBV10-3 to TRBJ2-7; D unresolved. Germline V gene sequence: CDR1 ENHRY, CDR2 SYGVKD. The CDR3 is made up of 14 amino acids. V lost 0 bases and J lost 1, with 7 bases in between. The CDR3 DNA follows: TGTGCCATCAGTGAGTCGATAGGGTCCTACGAGCAGTACTTC. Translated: CAISESIGSYEQYF.